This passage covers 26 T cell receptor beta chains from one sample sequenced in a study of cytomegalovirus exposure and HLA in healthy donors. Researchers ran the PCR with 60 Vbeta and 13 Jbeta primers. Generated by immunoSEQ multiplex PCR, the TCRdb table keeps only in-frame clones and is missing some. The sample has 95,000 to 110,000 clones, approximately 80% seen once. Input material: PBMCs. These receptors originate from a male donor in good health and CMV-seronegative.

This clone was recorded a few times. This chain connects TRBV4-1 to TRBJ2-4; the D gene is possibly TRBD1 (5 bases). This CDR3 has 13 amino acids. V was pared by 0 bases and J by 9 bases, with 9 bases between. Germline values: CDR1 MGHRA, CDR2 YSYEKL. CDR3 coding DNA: TGCGCCAGCAGCCAAGACAGGGTCGGCATTCAGTACTTC. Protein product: CASSQDRVGIQYF.

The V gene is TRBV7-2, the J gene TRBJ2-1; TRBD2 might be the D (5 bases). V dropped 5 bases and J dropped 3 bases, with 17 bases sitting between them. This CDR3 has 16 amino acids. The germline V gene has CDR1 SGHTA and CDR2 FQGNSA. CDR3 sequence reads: CASSLAPGINYNEQFF. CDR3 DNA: TGTGCCAGCAGCCTGGCCCCCGGGATCAACTACAATGAGCAGTTCTTC.

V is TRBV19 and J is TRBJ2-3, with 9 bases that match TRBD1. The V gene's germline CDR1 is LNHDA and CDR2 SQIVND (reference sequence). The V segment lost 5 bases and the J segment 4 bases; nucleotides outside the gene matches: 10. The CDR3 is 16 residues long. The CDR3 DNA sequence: TGTGCCAGTAGTCTGGGAGGGACAGGGCGGGCAGATACGCAGTATTTT. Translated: CASSLGGTGRADTQYF.

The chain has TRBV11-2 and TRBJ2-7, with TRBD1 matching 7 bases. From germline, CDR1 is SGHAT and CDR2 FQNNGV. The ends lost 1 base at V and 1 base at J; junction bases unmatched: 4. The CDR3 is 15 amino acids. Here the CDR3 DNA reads TGTGCCAGCAGCTTAGTCTCAGGGGGATCCTACGAGCAGTACTTC. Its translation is CASSLVSGGSYEQYF.

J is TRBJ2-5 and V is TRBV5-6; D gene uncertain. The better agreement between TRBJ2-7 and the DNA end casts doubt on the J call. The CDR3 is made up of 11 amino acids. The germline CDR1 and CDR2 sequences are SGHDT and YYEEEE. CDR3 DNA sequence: TGTGCCAGCAGCTGGGGCTACGAGCAGTACTTC. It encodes CASSWGYEQYF.

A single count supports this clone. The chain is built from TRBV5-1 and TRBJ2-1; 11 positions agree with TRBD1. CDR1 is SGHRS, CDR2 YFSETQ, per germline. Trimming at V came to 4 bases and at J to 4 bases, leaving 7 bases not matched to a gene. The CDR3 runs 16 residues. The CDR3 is CASSRTGTGGYNEQFF. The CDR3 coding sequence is TGCGCCAGCAGCAGGACCGGGACAGGGGGTTACAATGAGCAGTTCTTC.

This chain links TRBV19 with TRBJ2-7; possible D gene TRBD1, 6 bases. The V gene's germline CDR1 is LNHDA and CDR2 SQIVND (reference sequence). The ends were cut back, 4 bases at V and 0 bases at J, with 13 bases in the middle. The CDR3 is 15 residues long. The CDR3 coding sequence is TGTGCCAGTAGTACAGGGGCTAGCATCTCCTACGAGCAGTACTTC. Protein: CASSTGASISYEQYF. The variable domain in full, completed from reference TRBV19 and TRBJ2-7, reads DGGITQSPKYLFRKEGQNVTLSCEQNLNHDAMYWYRQDPGQGLRLIYYSQIVNDFQKGDIAEGYSVSREKKESFPLTVTSAQKNPTAFYLCASSTGASISYEQYFGPGTRLTVT.

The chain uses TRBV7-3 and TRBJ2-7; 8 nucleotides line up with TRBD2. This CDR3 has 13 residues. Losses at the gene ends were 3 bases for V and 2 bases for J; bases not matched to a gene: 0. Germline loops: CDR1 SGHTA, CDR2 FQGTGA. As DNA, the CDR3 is TGTGCCAGCAGCTTCGGGAGGGCCTACGAGCAGTACTTC. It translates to CASSFGRAYEQYF.

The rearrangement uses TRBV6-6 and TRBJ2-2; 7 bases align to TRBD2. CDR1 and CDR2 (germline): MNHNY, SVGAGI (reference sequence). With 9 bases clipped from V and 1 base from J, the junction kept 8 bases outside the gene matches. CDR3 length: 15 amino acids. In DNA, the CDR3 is TGTGCCAGTAAGCCCCTAGCGGTGAACACCGGGGAGCTGTTTTTT. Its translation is CASKPLAVNTGELFF.

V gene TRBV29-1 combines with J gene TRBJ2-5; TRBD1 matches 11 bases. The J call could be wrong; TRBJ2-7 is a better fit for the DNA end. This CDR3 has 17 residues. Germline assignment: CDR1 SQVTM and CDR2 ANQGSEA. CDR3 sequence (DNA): TGCAGCGTTGAAGATCCTGGACAGGGGGCTCGCTCCTACGAGCAGTACTTC. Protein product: CSVEDPGQGARSYEQYF.

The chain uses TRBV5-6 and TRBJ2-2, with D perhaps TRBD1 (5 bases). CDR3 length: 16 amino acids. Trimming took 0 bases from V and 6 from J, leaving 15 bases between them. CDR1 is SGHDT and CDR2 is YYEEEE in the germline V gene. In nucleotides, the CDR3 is TGTGCCAGCAGCTTGGTGAAGTGGGGCCGGGCCGGGGAGCTGTTTTTT. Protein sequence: CASSLVKWGRAGELFF.

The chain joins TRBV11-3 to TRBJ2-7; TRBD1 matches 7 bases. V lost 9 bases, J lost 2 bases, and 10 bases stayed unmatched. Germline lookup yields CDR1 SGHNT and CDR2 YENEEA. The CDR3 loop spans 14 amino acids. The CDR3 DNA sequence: TGTGCCAGTAGCGAAGGGGGCGGCGCCTACGAGCAGTACTTC. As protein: CASSEGGGAYEQYF.

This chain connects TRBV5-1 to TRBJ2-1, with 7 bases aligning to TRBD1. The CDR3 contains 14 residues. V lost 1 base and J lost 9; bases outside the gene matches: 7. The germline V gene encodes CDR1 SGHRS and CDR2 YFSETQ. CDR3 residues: CASSLRTGRGEQFF. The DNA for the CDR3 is TGCGCCAGCAGCTTGCGGACAGGTCGCGGTGAGCAGTTCTTC.

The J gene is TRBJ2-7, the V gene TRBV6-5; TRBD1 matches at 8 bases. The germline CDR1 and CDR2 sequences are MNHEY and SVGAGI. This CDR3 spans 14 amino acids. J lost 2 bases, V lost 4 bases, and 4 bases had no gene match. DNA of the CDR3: TGTGCCAGCAGTTTCGACAGGGGCCCCTACGAGCAGTACTTC. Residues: CASSFDRGPYEQYF.

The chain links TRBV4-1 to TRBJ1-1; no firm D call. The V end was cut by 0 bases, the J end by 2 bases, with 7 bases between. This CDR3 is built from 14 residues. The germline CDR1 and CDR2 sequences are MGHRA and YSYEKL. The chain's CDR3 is CASSQDPGNTEAFF. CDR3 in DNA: TGCGCCAGCAGCCAAGATCCAGGAAACACTGAAGCTTTCTTT.

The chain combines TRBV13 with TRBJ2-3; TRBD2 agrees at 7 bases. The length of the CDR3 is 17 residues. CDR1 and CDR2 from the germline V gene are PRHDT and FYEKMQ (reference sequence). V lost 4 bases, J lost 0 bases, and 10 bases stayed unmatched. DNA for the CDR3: TGTGCCAGCAGCTCTAGAGTCGGCGGGGGAAGCACAGATACGCAGTATTTT. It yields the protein CASSSRVGGGSTDTQYF. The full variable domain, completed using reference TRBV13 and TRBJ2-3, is AAGVIQSPRHLIKEKRETATLKCYPIPRHDTVYWYQQGPGQDPQFLISFYEKMQSDKGSIPDRFSAQQFSDYHSELNMSSLELGDSALYFCASSSRVGGGSTDTQYFGPGTRLTVL.

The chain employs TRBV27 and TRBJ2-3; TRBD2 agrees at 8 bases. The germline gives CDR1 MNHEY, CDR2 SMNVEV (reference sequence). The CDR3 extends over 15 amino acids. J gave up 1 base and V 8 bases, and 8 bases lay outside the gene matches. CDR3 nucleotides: TGTGCCAGCCGAAACCGACTAGCGCGCACAGATACGCAGTATTTT. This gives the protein CASRNRLARTDTQYF.

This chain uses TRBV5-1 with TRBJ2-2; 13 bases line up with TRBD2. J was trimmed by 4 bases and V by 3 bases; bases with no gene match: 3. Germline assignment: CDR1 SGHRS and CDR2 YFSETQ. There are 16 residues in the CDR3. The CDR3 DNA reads TGCGCCAGCAGCTATACTAGCGGGAGGGTCACCGGGGAGCTGTTTTTT. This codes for CASSYTSGRVTGELFF. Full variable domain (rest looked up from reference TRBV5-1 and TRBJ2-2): KAGVTQTPRYLIKTRGQQVTLSCSPISGHRSVSWYQQTPGQGLQFLFEYFSETQRNKGNFPGRFSGRQFSNSRSEMNVSTLELGDSALYLCASSYTSGRVTGELFFGEGSRLTVL.

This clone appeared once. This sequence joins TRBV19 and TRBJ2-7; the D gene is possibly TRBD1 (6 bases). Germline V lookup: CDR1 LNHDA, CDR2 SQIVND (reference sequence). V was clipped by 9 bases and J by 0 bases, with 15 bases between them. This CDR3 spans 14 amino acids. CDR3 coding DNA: TGTGCCAGGTTCTGGACAGAGCGCTCCTACGAGCAGTACTTC. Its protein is CARFWTERSYEQYF. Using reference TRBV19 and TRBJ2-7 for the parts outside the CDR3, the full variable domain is DGGITQSPKYLFRKEGQNVTLSCEQNLNHDAMYWYRQDPGQGLRLIYYSQIVNDFQKGDIAEGYSVSREKKESFPLTVTSAQKNPTAFYLCARFWTERSYEQYFGPGTRLTVT.

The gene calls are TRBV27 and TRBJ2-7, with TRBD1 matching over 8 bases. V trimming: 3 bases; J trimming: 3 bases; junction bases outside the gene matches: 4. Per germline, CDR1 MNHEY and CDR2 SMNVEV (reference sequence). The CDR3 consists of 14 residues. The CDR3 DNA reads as TGTGCCAGCAGTTTTGACAGGGGAAACTACGAGCAGTACTTC. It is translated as CASSFDRGNYEQYF.

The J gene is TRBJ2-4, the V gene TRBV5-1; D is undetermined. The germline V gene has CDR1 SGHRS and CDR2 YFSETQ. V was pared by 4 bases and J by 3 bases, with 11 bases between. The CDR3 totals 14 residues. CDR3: CASSPDSGKNIQYF. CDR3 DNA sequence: TGCGCCAGCAGCCCCGATTCCGGCAAAAACATTCAGTACTTC.

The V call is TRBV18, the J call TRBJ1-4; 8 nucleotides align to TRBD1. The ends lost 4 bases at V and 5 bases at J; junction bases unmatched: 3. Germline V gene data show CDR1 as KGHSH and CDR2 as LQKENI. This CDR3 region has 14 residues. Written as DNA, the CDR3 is TGTGCCAGCTCACGTACAGGGGGGAATGAAAAACTGTTTTTT. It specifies CASSRTGGNEKLFF.

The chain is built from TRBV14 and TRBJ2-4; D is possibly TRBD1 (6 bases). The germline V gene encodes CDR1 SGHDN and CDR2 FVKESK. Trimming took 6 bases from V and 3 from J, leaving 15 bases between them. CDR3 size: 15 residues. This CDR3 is CASSPKGGGKNIQYF. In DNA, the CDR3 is TGTGCCAGCAGTCCAAAAGGGGGTGGCAAAAACATTCAGTACTTC.

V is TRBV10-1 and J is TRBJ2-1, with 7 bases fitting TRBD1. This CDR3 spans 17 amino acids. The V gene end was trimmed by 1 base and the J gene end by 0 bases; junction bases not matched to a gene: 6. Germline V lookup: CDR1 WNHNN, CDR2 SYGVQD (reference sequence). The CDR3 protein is CASSELGQASSYNEQFF. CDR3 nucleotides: TGCGCCAGCAGTGAGTTAGGACAGGCGAGCTCCTACAATGAGCAGTTCTTC.

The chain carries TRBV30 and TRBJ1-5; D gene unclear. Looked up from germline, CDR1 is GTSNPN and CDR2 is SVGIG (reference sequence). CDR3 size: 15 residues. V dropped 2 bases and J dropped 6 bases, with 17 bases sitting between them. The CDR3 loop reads CAWSRGRRRGQPQHF. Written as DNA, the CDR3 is TGTGCCTGGAGTAGAGGCAGAAGACGTGGTCAGCCCCAGCATTTT.

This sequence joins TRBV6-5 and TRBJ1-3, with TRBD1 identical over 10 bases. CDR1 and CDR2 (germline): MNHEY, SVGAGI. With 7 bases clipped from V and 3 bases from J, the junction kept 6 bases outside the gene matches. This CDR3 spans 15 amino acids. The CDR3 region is CASKDGTGVGNTIYF. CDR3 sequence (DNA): TGTGCCAGCAAAGACGGGACAGGGGTTGGAAACACCATATATTTT.